This T cell receptor beta chain was sequenced for a study of blood T cell repertoires in COVID-19. Study-wide background: PBMCs, B-cell-depleted T cells, or T cells provided the cDNA or gDNA that made up the material.

Produced via immunoSEQ multiplex PCR; TCRdb's table is partial and in-frame only. The profile covers 250,000 or so clones, with approximately 89% appearing a single time and about 10% taken by the ten largest. The V and J ends lost 6 bases and 15 bases respectively, with 15 bases between them. The CDR3 has 11 amino acids. Per the germline V gene, CDR1 is MDHEN and CDR2 is SYDVKM. The sample consisted of peripheral blood. The source of this sequence is a man in his forties with active or convalescent COVID-19. The V call is TRBV28, the J call TRBJ2-1, with D possibly being TRBD1 (6 bases). Here the CDR3 reads CASSLRGMRFF. The DNA of the CDR3 is TGTGCCAGCAGCCTCAGGGGAATGCGGTTCTTC.